These 16 T cell receptor beta chains came from one sample sequenced in a study of blood T cell repertoires in COVID-19. The method was immunoSEQ multiplex PCR; TCRdb's version includes in-frame clones alone and lacks a portion of them. The sample yields a few hundred thousand clones, around 82% seen once. Input material: peripheral blood. The receptors stem from a person aged 70 to 85 with COVID-19, enrolled during active disease.

This chain uses TRBV6-4 with TRBJ1-5, with 8 bases identical to TRBD1. J gave up 6 bases and V 4 bases, and 5 bases lay outside the gene matches. Germline values: CDR1 MRHNA, CDR2 SNTAGT. This CDR3 is built from 14 residues. Written as DNA, the CDR3 is TGTGCCAGCAGTGCCACAGGGGGAGGTCAGCCCCAGCATTTT. Protein sequence: CASSATGGGQPQHF.

CDR3 amino acids: CASSLHSHNEQFF. The CDR3 bases are TGTGCCAGCAGCTTACACAGCCACAATGAGCAGTTCTTC. The V gene is TRBV5-4, the J gene TRBJ2-1; D ambiguous. The V end was cut by 2 bases, the J end by 5 bases, with 8 bases between. Per the germline V gene, CDR1 is SGHNT and CDR2 is YYREEE (reference sequence). The CDR3 consists of 13 residues.

The genes are TRBV30 and TRBJ2-7, with D unclear. This CDR3 spans 12 amino acids. In germline, CDR1 is GTSNPN, CDR2 SVGIG (reference sequence). The germline V and J ends were trimmed by 2 bases and 7 bases, with 12 bases remaining between them. CDR3 sequence reads: CAWSRTVREQYF. CDR3 coding DNA: TGTGCCTGGAGTCGCACTGTACGGGAGCAGTACTTC.

This sequence joins TRBV3-1 (or the pseudogene TRBV3-2) and TRBJ2-2; D possibly corresponds to TRBD1 (5 bases). The CDR3 totals 18 residues. V was clipped by 0 bases and J by 6 bases, with 20 bases between them. From germline, CDR1 is LGHDT and CDR2 YNNKEL (reference sequence). The CDR3 nucleotides are TGTGCCAGCAGCCAAGACCCTAAGGGGCCTTTTGGGTCCGGGGAGCTGTTTTTT. Amino acids: CASSQDPKGPFGSGELFF.

The V and J genes are TRBV28 and TRBJ2-7; the D gene is possibly TRBD1 (6 bases). Germline V gives CDR1 MDHEN, CDR2 SYDVKM. V lost 6 bases, J lost 3 bases, and 18 bases lay in between. This CDR3 region has 15 residues. The CDR3 spells CASRKGQRADYEQYF. For the CDR3, the DNA is TGTGCCAGCAGGAAAGGACAGCGCGCGGACTACGAGCAGTACTTC.

V usage is TRBV19 and J usage is TRBJ2-2; 8 bases match TRBD1. Germline CDR1 and CDR2: LNHDA and SQIVND (reference sequence). There are 16 residues in the CDR3. Germline trimming cut 1 base from V and 1 base from J; bases unmatched to any gene: 2. This CDR3 is CASSIVGTGNTGELFF. In DNA, the CDR3 is TGTGCCAGTAGTATAGTAGGGACAGGGAACACCGGGGAGCTGTTTTTT.

This clone was detected only once. V gene TRBV14 combines with J gene TRBJ2-3, with 10 bases matching TRBD2. V lost 4 bases, J lost 4 bases, and 23 bases stayed unmatched. There are 21 residues in the CDR3. The V gene's germline CDR1 is SGHDN and CDR2 FVKESK. The CDR3, as DNA: TGTGCCAGCAGCCCTAGCGGGGCTGCTAGCGGGAGCTCCTGGTTCGCAGATACGCAGTATTTT. It is translated as CASSPSGAASGSSWFADTQYF.

The DNA of the CDR3 is TGTGCCAGCAGCTTCGGGTACGAGCAGTACTTC. Translation gives CASSFGYEQYF. The rearrangement uses TRBV13 and TRBJ2-7; D is uncertain. The CDR3 runs 11 residues. CDR1 and CDR2 (germline): PRHDT, FYEKMQ (reference sequence). V dropped 3 bases and J dropped 4 bases, with 4 bases sitting between them.

The chain carries TRBV3-1 (or the pseudogene TRBV3-2) and TRBJ1-2; D perhaps matches TRBD1 (5 bases). Trimming cost V 2 bases and J 5 bases, with 12 bases left between them. Per germline, CDR1 LGHDT and CDR2 YNNKEL (reference sequence). This CDR3 is built from 14 residues. Here the CDR3 reads CASSQKGQGYGYTF. The DNA of the CDR3 is TGTGCCAGCAGCCAAAAGGGGCAGGGATATGGCTACACCTTC.

This clone appeared a few times. The rearrangement uses TRBV10-2 and TRBJ1-2; tentative D call: TRBD1 (5 bases). Germline V gives CDR1 WSHSY, CDR2 SAAADI. CDR3 length: 15 residues. Between the trimmed V and J ends, which lost 0 bases and 4 bases, there was a span of 12 bases. The CDR3 DNA reads TGCGCCAGCAGTGAGTCTCTAGGGGCAGGCTATGGCTACACCTTC. It codes for CASSESLGAGYGYTF.

This clone was seen once. The chain combines TRBV6-5 with TRBJ1-2; no clear D. The CDR3 is 14 amino acids. From germline, CDR1 is MNHEY and CDR2 SVGAGI. V lost 3 bases and J 4 bases, leaving 12 bases between the germline ends. The CDR3 region is CASSYFAGTYGYTF. The CDR3 coding sequence is TGTGCCAGCAGTTATTTCGCAGGAACCTATGGCTACACCTTC.

The rearrangement uses TRBV29-1 and TRBJ2-3; TRBD1 matches 10 bases. The germline CDR1 and CDR2 sequences are SQVTM and ANQGSEA. After removal of 6 bases from V and 1 base from J, the junction contained 22 bases not matched to a gene. This CDR3 region has 20 residues. CDR3 nucleotide sequence: TGCAGCGTGCGAGAAGGACAGGGGGAAATAGCGGGAATCGGCACAGATACGCAGTATTTT. The encoded protein is CSVREGQGEIAGIGTDTQYF.

J is TRBJ1-2 and V is TRBV28; 9 bases are a match to TRBD1. The V gene's germline CDR1 is MDHEN and CDR2 SYDVKM. The CDR3 runs 15 residues. Trimming took 5 bases from V and 9 from J; bases not matched to a gene: 13. DNA of the CDR3: TGTGCCAGCAGTACCTCGGGACAGGGACTTCTGAGCTACACCTTC. Translation gives CASSTSGQGLLSYTF.

This chain uses TRBV18 with TRBJ2-3, with 10 bases matching TRBD2. The CDR3 has 16 residues. Germline V lookup: CDR1 KGHSH, CDR2 LQKENI. Trimming cost V 3 bases and J 7 bases; bases outside gene matches: 10. The CDR3 protein is CASSPLPSGSSNTQYF. CDR3 bases: TGTGCCAGCTCACCGTTACCTAGCGGGAGTTCAAATACGCAGTATTTT.

The sample holds one count of this clone. The gene calls are TRBV28 and TRBJ2-7; 7 bases map to TRBD1. The CDR3 runs 15 residues. Germline V lookup: CDR1 MDHEN, CDR2 SYDVKM. V dropped 1 base and J dropped 6; count of bases not matched to a gene: 9. The CDR3 spells CASSLSRGQVAEQYF. DNA of the CDR3: TGTGCCAGCAGTTTATCACGCGGACAGGTAGCCGAGCAGTACTTC.

The chain links TRBV20-1 to TRBJ2-7; a possible D gene is TRBD2 (6 bases). V was pared by 3 bases and J by 0 bases, with 12 bases between. The CDR3 covers 14 residues. Germline loops: CDR1 DFQATT, CDR2 SNEGSKA (reference sequence). CDR3 region: CSASRLAASYEQYF. CDR3 DNA sequence: TGCAGTGCTAGTAGATTAGCGGCCTCCTACGAGCAGTACTTC.